This entry lists 21 T cell receptor beta chains sequenced from one sample in a study of blood T cell repertoires in COVID-19. Method: immunoSEQ multiplex PCR; TCRdb's copy keeps in-frame clones and lacks some. The sample lists roughly 260,000 clones; around nine tenths were seen once. The sequenced material came from peripheral blood. The receptors derive from a man aged 40-49 years who had recovered from COVID-19.

The chain is built from TRBV25-1 and TRBJ1-1; D may be TRBD1 (5 bases). Per the germline V gene, CDR1 is MGHDK and CDR2 is SYGVNS. The CDR3 runs to 12 residues. Trimming left V 6 bases short and J 10 bases short, with 15 bases between. The CDR3 is CASRDGGLVAFF. The CDR3 coding sequence is TGTGCCAGCAGAGATGGGGGGTTGGTAGCTTTCTTT.

The chain is built from TRBV6-2 or TRBV6-3 and TRBJ1-1; D perhaps matches TRBD1 (5 bases). V was shortened by 2 bases and J by 0 bases, with 16 bases between the two germline ends. This CDR3 has 17 residues. Per germline, CDR1 MNHEY and CDR2 SVGEGT. The CDR3 DNA reads as TGTGCCAGCAGTTACCCCTCGTTTGGGGCTATGAACACTGAAGCTTTCTTT. Protein product: CASSYPSFGAMNTEAFF.

This clone has a single count. V and J are TRBV20-1 and TRBJ2-7; D may be TRBD2 (5 bases). The V end lost 3 bases, the J end lost 6 bases, and 18 bases lay between the germline ends. CDR1 and CDR2 from the germline V gene are DFQATT and SNEGSKA (reference sequence). The length of the CDR3 is 14 residues. The CDR3 DNA reads TGCAGTGCTAGTTCTCGGGTGGAGGTGGGCGAGCAGTACTTC. This sequence encodes CSASSRVEVGEQYF.

The chain recombines TRBV6-5 with TRBJ2-7, with a weak D call TRBD2 (5 bases). Between the trimmed V and J ends, which lost 0 bases and 6 bases, there was a span of 15 bases. This CDR3 has 15 residues. Germline CDR1 reads MNHEY; CDR2 reads SVGAGI. This CDR3 reads CASSYSIEGPLEQYF. In DNA form, the CDR3 reads TGTGCCAGCAGTTACTCGATCGAGGGCCCCCTCGAGCAGTACTTC.

The rearrangement uses TRBV18 and TRBJ2-3; possible D gene TRBD1, 5 bases. The ends were cut back, 5 bases at V and 0 bases at J, with 12 bases in the middle. From germline, CDR1 is KGHSH and CDR2 LQKENI. The CDR3 is made up of 15 amino acids. CDR3 nucleotide sequence: TGTGCCAGCTCAGGGGCAGGCGGAAGCACAGATACGCAGTATTTT. Amino acids: CASSGAGGSTDTQYF. The full variable domain, with the rest looked up from reference TRBV18 and TRBJ2-3, is NAGVMQNPRHLVRRRGQEARLRCSPMKGHSHVYWYRQLPEEGLKFMVYLQKENIIDESGMPKERFSAEFPKEGPSILRIQQVVRGDSAAYFCASSGAGGSTDTQYFGPGTRLTVL.

This clone was picked up one time. The chain joins TRBV5-1 to TRBJ2-1; D remains ambiguous. The CDR3 is 15 amino acids. The germline gives CDR1 SGHRS, CDR2 YFSETQ. V lost 9 bases, J lost 0 bases, and 16 bases lay in between. The CDR3 region is CATKESQTSYNEQFF. In nucleotides, the CDR3 is TGCGCCACCAAGGAGTCGCAAACCTCCTACAATGAGCAGTTCTTC. The full variable domain, rest sourced from reference TRBV5-1 and TRBJ2-1, is KAGVTQTPRYLIKTRGQQVTLSCSPISGHRSVSWYQQTPGQGLQFLFEYFSETQRNKGNFPGRFSGRQFSNSRSEMNVSTLELGDSALYLCATKESQTSYNEQFFGPGTRLTVL.

The chain combines TRBV3-1 (or the pseudogene TRBV3-2) with TRBJ2-1; 12 bases align to TRBD2. The V and J ends lost 4 bases and 6 bases, in that order; junction bases with no gene match: 7. There are 16 residues in the CDR3. Germline CDR1 LGHDT, CDR2 YNNKEL (reference sequence). CDR3 sequence: CASSPKTSGGRNEQFF. Written as DNA, the CDR3 is TGTGCCAGCAGCCCGAAGACTAGCGGGGGACGCAATGAGCAGTTCTTC.

The CDR3 nucleotides are TGCGCCAGCAGCCAAGAGGGACAGCATAATTCACCCCTCCACTTT. Its protein is CASSQEGQHNSPLHF. The chain recombines TRBV4-3 with TRBJ1-6, with TRBD1 identical over 7 bases. Germline values: CDR1 LGHNA, CDR2 YSLEER. J was trimmed by 5 bases and V by 0 bases; bases with no gene match: 1. The CDR3 has 15 amino acids.

The CDR3 bases are TGTGCCAGCAGCGTAGTGGACAGGGTTGCCAATGAGCAGTTCTTC. It specifies CASSVVDRVANEQFF. The V gene is TRBV9, the J gene TRBJ2-1; 8 bases fit TRBD1. Trimming at V came to 0 bases and at J to 6 bases, leaving 5 bases not matched to a gene. In germline, CDR1 is SGDLS, CDR2 YYNGEE. This CDR3 has 15 residues. Full variable domain (remainder filled in from reference TRBV9 and TRBJ2-1): DSGVTQTPKHLITATGQRVTLRCSPRSGDLSVYWYQQSLDQGLQFLIQYYNGEERAKGNILERFSAQQFPDLHSELNLSSLELGDSALYFCASSVVDRVANEQFFGPGTRLTVL.

V gene TRBV30 combines with J gene TRBJ2-3; D not resolved. There are 12 residues in the CDR3. V shed 0 bases and J shed 5 bases, with 6 bases lying between them. Germline CDR1 is GTSNPN and CDR2 is SVGIG (reference sequence). The CDR3 nucleotides read TGTGCCTGGAGTGTACTTGAAGATACGCAGTATTTT. Residues: CAWSVLEDTQYF.

The genes are TRBV19 and TRBJ1-2, with 9 bases aligning to TRBD1. Germline V gene data show CDR1 as LNHDA and CDR2 as SQIVND (reference sequence). The J segment lost 4 bases and the V segment lost 6 bases, leaving 3 bases of the junction unmatched. The CDR3 runs to 13 residues. The CDR3 sequence is CASRVGQGYGYTF. The CDR3 DNA sequence: TGTGCCAGTAGGGTGGGACAGGGCTATGGCTACACCTTC. The full variable domain, with the rest looked up from reference TRBV19 and TRBJ1-2, is DGGITQSPKYLFRKEGQNVTLSCEQNLNHDAMYWYRQDPGQGLRLIYYSQIVNDFQKGDIAEGYSVSREKKESFPLTVTSAQKNPTAFYLCASRVGQGYGYTFGSGTRLTVV.

In regard to this clone: Other DNA sequences from this sample encode an identical CDR3 as well. The V and J genes are TRBV12-3 or TRBV12-4 and TRBJ1-1; tentatively, D is TRBD1 (5 bases). CDR3 length: 11 residues. Deletions cut 6 bases from V and 5 bases from J, with 7 bases between. CDR3 loop: CASSRGTEAFF. The CDR3 DNA is TGTGCCAGCAGCCGGGGGACTGAAGCTTTCTTT.

This chain connects TRBV4-3 to TRBJ1-2; 7 bases are a match to TRBD1. In germline, CDR1 is LGHNA, CDR2 YSLEER. The V segment lost 0 bases and the J segment 4 bases; nucleotides outside the gene matches: 5. The CDR3 loop spans 15 amino acids. The CDR3 spells CASSQEPGQSYGYTF. CDR3 coding DNA: TGCGCCAGCAGCCAAGAGCCGGGACAGAGCTATGGCTACACCTTC.

This sequence joins TRBV6-7 and TRBJ2-7; 7 bases agree with TRBD1. TRBV6-7 is known as an ORF, though its function is uncertain. The length of the CDR3 is 16 residues. Losses at the gene ends were 5 bases for V and 3 bases for J; bases not matched to a gene: 13. The CDR3 reads CASSPQVTRGCYEQYF. The CDR3 DNA reads TGTGCCAGCAGTCCCCAGGTGACCAGGGGGTGCTACGAGCAGTACTTC.

The chain carries TRBV7-8 and TRBJ1-1; D may be TRBD1 (6 bases). In germline, CDR1 is SGHVS, CDR2 FQNEAQ. The CDR3 loop spans 14 amino acids. Deletions cut 0 bases from V and 4 bases from J, with 9 bases between. In DNA form, the CDR3 reads TGTGCCAGCAGCTTAGCAGTAGGGGGCACTGAAGCTTTCTTT. Translated, it gives CASSLAVGGTEAFF.

This rearrangement joins TRBV12-5 to TRBJ1-1, with TRBD1 identical over 11 bases. The germline V gene has CDR1 LGHNT and CDR2 FRNRAP. The ends lost 5 bases at V and 5 bases at J; junction bases unmatched: 7. This CDR3 has 15 residues. The CDR3 loop is CASGPDRGRVTEAFF. CDR3 sequence (DNA): TGTGCTAGTGGTCCGGACAGGGGGCGGGTTACTGAAGCTTTCTTT.

The rearrangement joins TRBV6-4 to TRBJ2-7, with D unresolved. The germline CDR1 and CDR2 sequences are MRHNA and SNTAGT. The CDR3 runs 13 residues. Trimming pared 5 bases from V and 1 base from J, leaving 9 bases between. CDR3 bases: TGTGCCAGCAGTTCTGCGGATTCCTACGAGCAGTACTTC. This translates into CASSSADSYEQYF.

V gene TRBV2 combines with J gene TRBJ2-3, with TRBD2 matching 10 bases. The germline V gene encodes CDR1 SNHLY and CDR2 FYNNEI. The CDR3 totals 18 residues. J lost 1 base, V lost 2 bases, and 9 bases had no gene match. The CDR3 sequence is CASSETRTSGFRTDTQYF. CDR3 in DNA: TGTGCCAGCAGTGAAACAAGGACTAGCGGATTCCGCACAGATACGCAGTATTTT. The variable domain in full, with the rest retrieved from reference TRBV2 and TRBJ2-3, is EPEVTQTPSHQVTQMGQEVILRCVPISNHLYFYWYRQILGQKVEFLVSFYNNEISEKSEIFDDQFSVERPDGSNFTLKIRSTKLEDSAMYFCASSETRTSGFRTDTQYFGPGTRLTVL.

The chain has TRBV7-6 and TRBJ2-7; 9 bases line up with TRBD2. CDR3 length equals 17 residues. V trimming: 0 bases; J trimming: 3 bases; junction bases outside the gene matches: 9. Per the germline V gene, CDR1 is SGHVS and CDR2 is FNYEAQ. Here the CDR3 reads CASSLAPWASGIYEQYF. In nucleotides, the CDR3 is TGTGCCAGCAGCTTAGCTCCTTGGGCTAGCGGGATCTACGAGCAGTACTTC.

Turning to this clone: This CDR3 is also generated by other DNA sequences in the sample. The rearrangement links TRBV7-2 to TRBJ2-3, with TRBD1 matching over 7 bases. The germline V gene encodes CDR1 SGHTA and CDR2 FQGNSA. The V segment lost 1 base and the J segment 1 base; nucleotides outside the gene matches: 2. This CDR3 has 15 amino acids. For the CDR3, the DNA is TGTGCCAGCAGCTTAGACAGGGGTCGCACAGATACGCAGTATTTT. As protein: CASSLDRGRTDTQYF.

The rearrangement joins TRBV5-1 to TRBJ1-3; maybe TRBD1 (6 bases). The CDR3 sequence is 15 residues long. Germline assignment: CDR1 SGHRS and CDR2 YFSETQ. V lost 2 bases and J 3 bases, leaving 12 bases between the germline ends. The CDR3 protein is CASSFSGGSGNTIYF. The CDR3 coding sequence is TGCGCCAGCAGCTTTTCGGGGGGCAGTGGAAACACCATATATTTT. Filled out from reference TRBV5-1 and TRBJ1-3, the complete variable domain reads KAGVTQTPRYLIKTRGQQVTLSCSPISGHRSVSWYQQTPGQGLQFLFEYFSETQRNKGNFPGRFSGRQFSNSRSEMNVSTLELGDSALYLCASSFSGGSGNTIYFGEGSWLTVV.